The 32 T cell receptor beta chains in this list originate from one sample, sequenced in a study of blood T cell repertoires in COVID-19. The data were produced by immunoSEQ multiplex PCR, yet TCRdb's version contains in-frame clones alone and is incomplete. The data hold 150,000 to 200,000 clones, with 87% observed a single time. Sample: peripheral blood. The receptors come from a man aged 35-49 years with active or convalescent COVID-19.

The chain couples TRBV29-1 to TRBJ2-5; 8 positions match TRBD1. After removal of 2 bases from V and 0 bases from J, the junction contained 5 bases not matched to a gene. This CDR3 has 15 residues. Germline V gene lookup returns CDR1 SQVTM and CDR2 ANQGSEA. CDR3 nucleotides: TGCAGCGTTGAAAGGCCAGGGGGCTACCAAGAGACCCAGTACTTC. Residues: CSVERPGGYQETQYF.

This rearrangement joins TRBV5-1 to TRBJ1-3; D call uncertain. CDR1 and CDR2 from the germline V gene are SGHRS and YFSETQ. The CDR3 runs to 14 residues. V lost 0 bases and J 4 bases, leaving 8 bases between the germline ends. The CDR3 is CASSLDGNGNTIYF. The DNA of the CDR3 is TGCGCCAGCAGCTTGGACGGTAACGGAAACACCATATATTTT. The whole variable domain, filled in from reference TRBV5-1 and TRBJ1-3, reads KAGVTQTPRYLIKTRGQQVTLSCSPISGHRSVSWYQQTPGQGLQFLFEYFSETQRNKGNFPGRFSGRQFSNSRSEMNVSTLELGDSALYLCASSLDGNGNTIYFGEGSWLTVV.

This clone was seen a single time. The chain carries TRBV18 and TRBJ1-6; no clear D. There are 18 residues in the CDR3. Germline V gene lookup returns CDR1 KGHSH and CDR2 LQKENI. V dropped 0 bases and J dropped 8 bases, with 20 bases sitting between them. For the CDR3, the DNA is TGTGCCAGCTCACCACCGGTTCAGTGGCGGGGTGGACATTCACCCCTCCACTTT. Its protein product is CASSPPVQWRGGHSPLHF.

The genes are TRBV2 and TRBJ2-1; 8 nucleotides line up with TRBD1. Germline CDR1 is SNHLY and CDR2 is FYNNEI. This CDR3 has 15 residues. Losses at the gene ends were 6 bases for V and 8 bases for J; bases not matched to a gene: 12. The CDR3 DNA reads TGTGCCAGCAGGGTCCCCAGGACAGGGTTCGATGAGCAGTTCTTC. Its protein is CASRVPRTGFDEQFF.

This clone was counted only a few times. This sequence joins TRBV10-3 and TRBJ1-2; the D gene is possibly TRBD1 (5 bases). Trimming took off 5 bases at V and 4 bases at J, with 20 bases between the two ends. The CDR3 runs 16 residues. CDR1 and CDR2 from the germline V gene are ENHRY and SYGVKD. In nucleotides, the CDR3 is TGTGCCATCAGTCCGGCCGGAAGGACAACCGTCTATGGCTACACCTTC. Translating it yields CAISPAGRTTVYGYTF.

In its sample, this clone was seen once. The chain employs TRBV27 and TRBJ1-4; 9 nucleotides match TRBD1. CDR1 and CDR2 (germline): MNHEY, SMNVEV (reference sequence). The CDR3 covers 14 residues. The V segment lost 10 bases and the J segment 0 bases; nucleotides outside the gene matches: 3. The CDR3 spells CATGTGSTNEKLFF. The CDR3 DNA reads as TGTGCCACGGGGACAGGGTCAACTAATGAAAAACTGTTTTTT. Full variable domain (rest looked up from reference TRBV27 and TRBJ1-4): EAQVTQNPRYLITVTGKKLTVTCSQNMNHEYMSWYRQDPGLGLRQIYYSMNVEVTDKGDVPEGYKVSRKEKRNFPLILESPSPNQTSLYFCATGTGSTNEKLFFGSGTQLSVL.

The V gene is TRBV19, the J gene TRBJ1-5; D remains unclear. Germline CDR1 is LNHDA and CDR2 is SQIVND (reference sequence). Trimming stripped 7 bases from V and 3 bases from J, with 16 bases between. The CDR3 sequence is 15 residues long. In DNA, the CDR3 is TGTGCCAGTACCGCGACATCACCGCCCAATCAGCCCCAGCATTTT. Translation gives CASTATSPPNQPQHF.

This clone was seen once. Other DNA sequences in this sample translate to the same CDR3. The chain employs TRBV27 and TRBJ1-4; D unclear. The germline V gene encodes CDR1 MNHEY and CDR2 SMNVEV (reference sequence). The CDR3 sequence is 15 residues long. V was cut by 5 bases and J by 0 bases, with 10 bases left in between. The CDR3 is CASSPGGATNEKLFF. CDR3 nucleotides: TGTGCCAGCAGTCCAGGAGGTGCAACTAATGAAAAACTGTTTTTT.

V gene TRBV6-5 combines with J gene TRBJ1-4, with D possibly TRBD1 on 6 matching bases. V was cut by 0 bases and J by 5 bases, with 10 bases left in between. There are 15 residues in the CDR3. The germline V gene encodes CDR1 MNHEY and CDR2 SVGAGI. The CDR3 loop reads CASSYSQGWNEKLFF. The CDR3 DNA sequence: TGTGCCAGCAGTTACTCCCAGGGGTGGAATGAAAAACTGTTTTTT.

The CDR3 DNA follows: TGTGCCAGCAGCTCTTTAGGAGGTCACTCGCTCAATGAGCAGTTCTTC. Its translation is CASSSLGGHSLNEQFF. This rearrangement joins TRBV11-1 to TRBJ2-1; D is possibly TRBD2 (5 bases). V lost 4 bases, J lost 6 bases, and 19 bases lay in between. The CDR3 runs to 16 residues. Germline V gives CDR1 SGHAT, CDR2 FQDESV (reference sequence).

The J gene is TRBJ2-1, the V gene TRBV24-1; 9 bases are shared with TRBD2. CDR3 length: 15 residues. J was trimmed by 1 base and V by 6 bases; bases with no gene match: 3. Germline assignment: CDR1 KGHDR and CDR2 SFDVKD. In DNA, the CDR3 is TGTGCCACCAGTAGCGGGGGGCTTTCCTACAATGAGCAGTTCTTC. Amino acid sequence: CATSSGGLSYNEQFF.

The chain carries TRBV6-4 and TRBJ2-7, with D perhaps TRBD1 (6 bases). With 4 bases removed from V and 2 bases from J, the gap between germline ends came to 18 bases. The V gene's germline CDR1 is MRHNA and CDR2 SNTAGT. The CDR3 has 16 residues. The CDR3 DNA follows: TGTGCCAGCAGTGTTGGGGGCTGTGACTCACCCTACGAGCAGTACTTC. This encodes CASSVGGCDSPYEQYF.

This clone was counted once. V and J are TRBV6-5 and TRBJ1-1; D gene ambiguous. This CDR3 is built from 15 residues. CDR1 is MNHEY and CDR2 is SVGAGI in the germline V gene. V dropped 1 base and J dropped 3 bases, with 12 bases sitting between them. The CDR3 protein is CASSYFRGDYTEAFF. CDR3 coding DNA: TGTGCCAGCAGTTACTTTCGAGGTGATTACACTGAAGCTTTCTTT.

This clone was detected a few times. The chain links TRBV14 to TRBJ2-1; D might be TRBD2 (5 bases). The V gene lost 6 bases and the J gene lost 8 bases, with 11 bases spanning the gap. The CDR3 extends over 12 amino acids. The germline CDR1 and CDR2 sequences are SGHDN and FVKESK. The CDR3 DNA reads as TGTGCCAGCAGAATAAGCGGCTATGAGCAGTTCTTC. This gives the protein CASRISGYEQFF. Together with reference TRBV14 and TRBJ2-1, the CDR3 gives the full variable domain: EAGVTQFPSHSVIEKGQTVTLRCDPISGHDNLYWYRRVMGKEIKFLLHFVKESKQDESGMPNNRFLAERTGGTYSTLKVQPAELEDSGVYFCASRISGYEQFFGPGTRLTVL.

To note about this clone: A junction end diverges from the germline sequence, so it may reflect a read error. CDR3 sequence reads: CASSSGTGTQYF. Written as DNA, the CDR3 is TGTGCCAGCAGCTCCGGGACAGGTACGCAGTATTTT. The chain has TRBV11-1 and TRBJ2-3, with 8 bases fitting TRBD1. Germline V CDR1 and CDR2: SGHAT, FQDESV (reference sequence). This CDR3 comprises 12 residues.

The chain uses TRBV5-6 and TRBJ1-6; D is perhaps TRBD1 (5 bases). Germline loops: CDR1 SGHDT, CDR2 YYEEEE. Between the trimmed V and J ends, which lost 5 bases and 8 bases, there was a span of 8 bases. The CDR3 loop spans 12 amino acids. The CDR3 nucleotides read TGTGCCAGCAGTAGGGGTCATTCACCCCTCCACTTT. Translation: CASSRGHSPLHF.

The CDR3 DNA follows: TGTGCCAGCAGCCTCAACCGCCAGGTGGGAAAACTGTTTTTT. It is translated as CASSLNRQVGKLFF. The V and J genes are TRBV6-2 or TRBV6-3 and TRBJ1-4; D is ambiguous. V was clipped by 6 bases and J by 10 bases, with 18 bases between them. This CDR3 spans 14 amino acids. Germline V lookup: CDR1 MNHEY, CDR2 SVGEGT.

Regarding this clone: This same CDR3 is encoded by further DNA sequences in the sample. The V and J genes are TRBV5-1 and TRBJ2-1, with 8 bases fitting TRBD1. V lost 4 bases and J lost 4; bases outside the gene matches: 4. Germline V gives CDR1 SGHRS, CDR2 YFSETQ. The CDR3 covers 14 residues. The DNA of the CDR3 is TGCGCCAGCAGCCTCCGACAGGGGTACAATGAGCAGTTCTTC. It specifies CASSLRQGYNEQFF.

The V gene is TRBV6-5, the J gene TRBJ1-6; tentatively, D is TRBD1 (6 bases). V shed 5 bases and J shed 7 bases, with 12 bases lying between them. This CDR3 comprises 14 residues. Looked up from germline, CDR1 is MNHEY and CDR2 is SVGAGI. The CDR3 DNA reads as TGTGCCAGCAGTCGGACAGTCAGGAATTCACCCCTCCACTTT. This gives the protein CASSRTVRNSPLHF.

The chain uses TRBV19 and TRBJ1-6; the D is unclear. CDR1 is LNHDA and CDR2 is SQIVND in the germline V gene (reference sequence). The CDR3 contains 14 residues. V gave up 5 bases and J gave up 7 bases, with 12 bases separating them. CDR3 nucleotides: TGTGCCAGTAGTTACTCGTCTAGGAATTCACCCCTCCACTTT. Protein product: CASSYSSRNSPLHF.

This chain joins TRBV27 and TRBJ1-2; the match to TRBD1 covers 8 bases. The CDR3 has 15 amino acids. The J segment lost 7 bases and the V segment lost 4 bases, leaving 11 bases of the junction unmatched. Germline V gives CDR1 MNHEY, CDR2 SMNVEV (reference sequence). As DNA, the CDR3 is TGTGCCAGCAGTTATATCAGGGGGCATTTAGGTGGCTACACCTTC. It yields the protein CASSYIRGHLGGYTF.

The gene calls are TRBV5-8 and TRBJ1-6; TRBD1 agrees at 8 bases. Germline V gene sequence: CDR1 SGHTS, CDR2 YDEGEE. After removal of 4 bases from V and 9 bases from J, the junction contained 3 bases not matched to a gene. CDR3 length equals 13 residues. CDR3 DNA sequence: TGTGCCAGCAGCCTCACAGGGGGTTCACCCCTCCACTTT. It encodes CASSLTGGSPLHF. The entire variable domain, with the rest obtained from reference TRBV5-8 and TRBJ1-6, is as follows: EAGVTQSPTHLIKTRGQQATLRCSPISGHTSVYWYQQALGLGLQFLLWYDEGEERNRGNFPPRFSGRQFPNYSSELNVNALELEDSALYLCASSLTGGSPLHFGNGTRLTVT.

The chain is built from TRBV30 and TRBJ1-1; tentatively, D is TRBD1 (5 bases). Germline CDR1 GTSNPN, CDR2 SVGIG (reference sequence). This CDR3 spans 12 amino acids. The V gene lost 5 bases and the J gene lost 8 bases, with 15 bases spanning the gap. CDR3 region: CAWDGRGMEAFF. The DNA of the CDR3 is TGTGCCTGGGACGGACGGGGGATGGAAGCTTTCTTT.

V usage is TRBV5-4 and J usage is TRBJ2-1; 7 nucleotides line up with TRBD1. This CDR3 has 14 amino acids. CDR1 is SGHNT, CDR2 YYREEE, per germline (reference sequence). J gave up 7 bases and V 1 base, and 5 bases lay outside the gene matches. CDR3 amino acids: CASSLSDRVNEQFF. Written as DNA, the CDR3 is TGTGCCAGCAGCTTGAGCGACAGGGTAAATGAGCAGTTCTTC.

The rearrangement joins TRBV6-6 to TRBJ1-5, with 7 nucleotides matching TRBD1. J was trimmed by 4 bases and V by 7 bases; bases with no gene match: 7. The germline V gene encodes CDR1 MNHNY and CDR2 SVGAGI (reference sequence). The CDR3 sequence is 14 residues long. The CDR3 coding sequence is TGTGCCAGCACCCCGGACAGGAATAATCAGCCCCAGCATTTT. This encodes CASTPDRNNQPQHF.

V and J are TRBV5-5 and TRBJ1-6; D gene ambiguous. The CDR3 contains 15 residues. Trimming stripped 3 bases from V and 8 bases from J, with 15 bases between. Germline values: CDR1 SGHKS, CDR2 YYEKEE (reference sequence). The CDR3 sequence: CASSWGPERDSPLHF. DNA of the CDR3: TGTGCCAGCAGCTGGGGTCCCGAGAGGGATTCACCCCTCCACTTT.

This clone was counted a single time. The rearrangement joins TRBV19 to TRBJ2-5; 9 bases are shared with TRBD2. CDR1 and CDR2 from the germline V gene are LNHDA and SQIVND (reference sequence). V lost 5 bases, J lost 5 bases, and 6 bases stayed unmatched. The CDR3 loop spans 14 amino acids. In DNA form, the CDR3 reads TGTGCCAGTAGTTTCCTAGCGGGGAGTGAGACCCAGTACTTC. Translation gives CASSFLAGSETQYF.

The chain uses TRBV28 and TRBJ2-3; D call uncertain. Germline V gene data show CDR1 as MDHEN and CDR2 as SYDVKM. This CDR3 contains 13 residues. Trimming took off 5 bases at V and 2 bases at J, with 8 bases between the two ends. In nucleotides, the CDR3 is TGTGCCAGCAGTCCAAGACACACAGATACGCAGTATTTT. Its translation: CASSPRHTDTQYF.

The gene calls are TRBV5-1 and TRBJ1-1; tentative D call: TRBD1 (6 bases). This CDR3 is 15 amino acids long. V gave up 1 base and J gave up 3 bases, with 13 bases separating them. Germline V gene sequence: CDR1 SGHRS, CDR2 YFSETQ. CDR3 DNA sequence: TGCGCCAGCAGCTTGTTGGGGGCCGGGGACACTGAAGCTTTCTTT. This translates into CASSLLGAGDTEAFF.

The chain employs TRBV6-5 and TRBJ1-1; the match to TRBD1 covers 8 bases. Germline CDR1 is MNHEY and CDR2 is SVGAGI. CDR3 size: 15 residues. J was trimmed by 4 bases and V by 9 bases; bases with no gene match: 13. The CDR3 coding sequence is TGTGCCAGTGAATGGGCAGGGGGCACGGGCACTGAAGCTTTCTTT. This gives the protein CASEWAGGTGTEAFF.

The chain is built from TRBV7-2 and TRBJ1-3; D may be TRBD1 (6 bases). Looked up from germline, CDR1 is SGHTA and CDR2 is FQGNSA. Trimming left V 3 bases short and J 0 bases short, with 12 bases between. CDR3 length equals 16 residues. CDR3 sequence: CASSFPQGVSGNTIYF. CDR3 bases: TGTGCCAGCAGCTTCCCACAGGGAGTCTCTGGAAACACCATATATTTT.

CDR3: CASSLVRDYGYTF. The CDR3 region has the DNA TGTGCCAGCAGCTTGGTGCGGGACTATGGCTACACCTTC. V is TRBV5-8 and J is TRBJ1-2; D not resolved. The CDR3 runs 13 residues. In germline, CDR1 is SGHTS, CDR2 YDEGEE. V lost 0 bases and J 3 bases, leaving 6 bases between the germline ends.